This TCR beta chain is from a study of blood T cell repertoires in COVID-19. The wider study: The samples span acute and convalescent COVID-19 from the United States, Italy and Spain. PBMCs, B-cell-depleted T cells, or T cells provided the cDNA or gDNA that made up the material.

V shed 2 bases and J 6 bases; nucleotides not matched to a gene: 5. This CDR3 contains 14 residues. Germline-derived CDR1 and CDR2 are SGHNT and YYREEE (reference sequence). Original methodology: Reference gene primer amplification in the assay estimated nucleated cell counts. The table came from immunoSEQ multiplex PCR; TCRdb's copy has only in-frame clones and leaves some out. That table gives V, J and clone size, and the DNA gave D and trimming. The table has 140,000 or so clones, 65% to 80% seen once. The sequence derives from a man over 45 with acute or convalescent COVID-19. Source material: peripheral blood. The rearrangement uses TRBV5-4 and TRBJ2-5, with TRBD2 identical over 9 bases. The CDR3 region has the DNA TGTGCCAGCAGCTTAGCGGGGGGAATCCAGACCCAGTACTTC. Translation gives CASSLAGGIQTQYF.